Each of the 6 T cell receptor beta chains below was sequenced from the same sample in a study of beta chain features in type 1 diabetes. What was sequenced were expressed TCRB transcripts, since all of the isolated RNA had been reverse transcribed. TCRdb's copy holds only in-frame clones and misses some; the assay was immunoSEQ multiplex PCR. The sample has under 450,000 clones, around 13% seen once. The sequenced sample consisted of naive CD4+ T cells from blood. These receptors originate from a man in his thirties or forties in good health.

Only a few counts were recorded for this clone. One end of the junction is discordant with germline, which a read error may explain. The V and J genes are TRBV7-2 and TRBJ1-6; weak D call: TRBD1 (6 bases). The CDR3 loop spans 12 amino acids. Germline V gene lookup returns CDR1 SGHTA and CDR2 FQGNSA. The CDR3, as DNA: TGTGCCAGCAGCTTACGTGGGACATCCCCTAATTTT. Its translation: CASSLRGTSPNF.

The rearrangement uses TRBV5-1 and TRBJ2-1; the D gene could be TRBD1 or TRBD2 (5 bases each). Germline V gives CDR1 SGHRS, CDR2 YFSETQ. This CDR3 contains 16 residues. V lost 0 bases and J 0 bases, leaving 10 bases between the germline ends. The CDR3 nucleotides are TGCGCCAGCAGCTTGGCTCCGGGGACCTCCTACAATGAGCAGTTCTTC. Protein sequence: CASSLAPGTSYNEQFF.

The chain couples TRBV29-1 to TRBJ1-2, with 10 bases lining up with TRBD1. Germline V gene sequence: CDR1 SQVTM, CDR2 ANQGSEA. Trimming removed 5 bases from V and 8 bases from J; junction bases left unmatched: 8. The CDR3 has 13 residues. CDR3 protein: CSVSDRGPFGYTF. The CDR3 nucleotides are TGCAGCGTTTCTGACAGGGGGCCCTTCGGCTACACCTTC.

J is TRBJ1-1 and V is TRBV27, with D uncertain. The germline V gene has CDR1 MNHEY and CDR2 SMNVEV (reference sequence). CDR3 length: 13 amino acids. V was trimmed by 6 bases and J by 1 base, leaving 9 bases between them. CDR3 DNA: TGTGCCAGCAGCCGAGGGCGGAACACTGAAGCTTTCTTT. Amino acids: CASSRGRNTEAFF.

This clone was recorded a few times. CDR3 amino acids: CAWSNAPSSYNEQFF. CDR3 DNA: TGTGCCTGGAGCAATGCTCCAAGCTCCTACAATGAGCAGTTCTTC. The chain carries TRBV30 and TRBJ2-1; D is unresolved. The germline V and J ends were trimmed by 3 bases and 0 bases, with 12 bases remaining between them. This CDR3 contains 15 residues. Germline values: CDR1 GTSNPN, CDR2 SVGIG (reference sequence).

This clone was observed a few times. The chain recombines TRBV4-2 with TRBJ2-1, with a tentative D call TRBD2 (6 bases). The length of the CDR3 is 14 residues. Germline CDR1 LGHNA, CDR2 YNFKEQ. Trimming pared 0 bases from V and 10 bases from J, leaving 13 bases between. The CDR3 sequence: CASSQETRDGEQFF. In DNA, the CDR3 is TGTGCCAGCAGCCAAGAGACGCGGGACGGGGAGCAGTTCTTC.